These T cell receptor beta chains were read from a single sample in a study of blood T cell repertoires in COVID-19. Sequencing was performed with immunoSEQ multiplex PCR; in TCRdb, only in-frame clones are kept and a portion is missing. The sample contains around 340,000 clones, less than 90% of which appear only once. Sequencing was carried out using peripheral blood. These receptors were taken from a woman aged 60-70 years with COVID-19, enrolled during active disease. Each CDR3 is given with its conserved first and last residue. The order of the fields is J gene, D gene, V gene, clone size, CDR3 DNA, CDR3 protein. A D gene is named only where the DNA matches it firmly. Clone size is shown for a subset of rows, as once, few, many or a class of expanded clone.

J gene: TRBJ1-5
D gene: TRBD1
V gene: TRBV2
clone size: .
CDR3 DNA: TGTGCCAGCAGGGGGACAGGGGTCCAGCCCCAGCATTTT
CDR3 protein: CASRGTGVQPQHF

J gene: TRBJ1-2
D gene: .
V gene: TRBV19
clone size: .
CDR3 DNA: TGTGCCAGTAGCGTAGAGTATGGCTACACCTTC
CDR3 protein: CASSVEYGYTF

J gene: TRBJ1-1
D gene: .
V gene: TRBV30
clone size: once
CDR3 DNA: TGTGCCTGGAGCCGACAGGCGAACACTGAAGCTTTCTTT
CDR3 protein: CAWSRQANTEAFF

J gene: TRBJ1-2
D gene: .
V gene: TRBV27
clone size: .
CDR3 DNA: TGTGCCAGCAGTCCAGAGGGATTTCTCTATGGCTACACCTTC
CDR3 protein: CASSPEGFLYGYTF

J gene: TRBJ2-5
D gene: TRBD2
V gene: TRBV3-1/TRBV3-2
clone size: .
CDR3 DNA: TGTGCCAGCAGCCAGGGATCCGGGGGGGCAGGGGAGACCCAGTACTTC
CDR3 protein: CASSQGSGGAGETQYF

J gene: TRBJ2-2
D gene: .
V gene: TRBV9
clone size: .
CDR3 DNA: TGTGCCAGCAGCGTAGGTAGTCCCGGGGAGCTGTTTTTT
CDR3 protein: CASSVGSPGELFF

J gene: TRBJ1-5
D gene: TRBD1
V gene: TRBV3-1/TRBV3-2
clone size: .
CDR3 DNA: TGTGCCAGCAGCCATTGGTCAGGGGGCTCCAATCAGCCCCAGCATTTT
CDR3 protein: CASSHWSGGSNQPQHF

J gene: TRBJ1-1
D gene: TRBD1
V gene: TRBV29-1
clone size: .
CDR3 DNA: TGCAGCCTGGGACAGGGGCAAAACACTGAAGCTTTCTTT
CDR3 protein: CSLGQGQNTEAFF

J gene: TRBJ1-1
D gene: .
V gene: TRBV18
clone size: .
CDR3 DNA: TGTGCCAGCTCACCTGCGGGTGGAACGAACACTGAAGCTTTCTTT
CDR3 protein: CASSPAGGTNTEAFF

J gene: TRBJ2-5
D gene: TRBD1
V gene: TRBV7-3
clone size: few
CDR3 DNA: TGTGCCAGCAGTCCGACAGGGGCCAAGACCCAGTACTTC
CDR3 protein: CASSPTGAKTQYF

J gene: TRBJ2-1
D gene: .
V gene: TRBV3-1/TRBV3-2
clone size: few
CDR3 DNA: TGTGCCAGCAGCCAAGAACCTATCAATGAGCAGTTCTTC
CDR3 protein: CASSQEPINEQFF

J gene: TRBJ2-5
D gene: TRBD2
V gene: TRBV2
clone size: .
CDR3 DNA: TGTGCCAGCAGTGAAGTGGCCCGGTTAGCGGGGGGGCAAGAGACCCAGTACTTC
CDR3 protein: CASSEVARLAGGQETQYF

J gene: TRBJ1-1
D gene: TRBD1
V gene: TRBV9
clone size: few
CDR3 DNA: TGTGCCAGCAGTGACAGGGGAGGCACTGAAGCTTTCTTT
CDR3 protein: CASSDRGGTEAFF

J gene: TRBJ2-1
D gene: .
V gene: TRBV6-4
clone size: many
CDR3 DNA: TGTGCCAGCAGCCAAGAGGGTGTTGTGCAGTTCTTC
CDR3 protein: CASSQEGVVQFF